A single sample gave rise to the 21 T cell receptor beta chains below, sequenced in a study of cytomegalovirus exposure and HLA in healthy donors (dated by TCRdb to the late 2010s). Libraries were prepared through the immunoSEQ multiplex PCR assay. The multiplex PCR relied on a mix of 60 forward primers for TCR Vbeta segments and 13 reverse primers for TCR Jbeta segments. TCRdb provides this immuneACCESS table in a form limited to in-frame rearrangements. Some clones are lacking; in checked studies, under half of them reflect an unresolved V gene, and why the rest are absent is not known. The sample table lists 110,000 to 150,000 clones, about four fifths of them with a count of one. The ten largest clones take up roughly 2% of the sample. The specimen sequenced was PBMCs. The receptors come from a man in his thirties or forties in good health and CMV-seronegative.

The chain recombines TRBV5-1 with TRBJ2-7, with 9 bases aligning to TRBD1. The CDR3 spans 15 residues. Unmatched junction bases numbered 11, after V lost 4 bases and J lost 6 bases. Germline assignment: CDR1 SGHRS and CDR2 YFSETQ. The CDR3: CASSGGGTGKGEQYF. The CDR3 coding sequence is TGCGCCAGCAGCGGCGGCGGGACAGGGAAAGGCGAGCAGTACTTC.

The gene calls are TRBV14 and TRBJ2-5; D may be TRBD1 (6 bases). Per germline, CDR1 SGHDN and CDR2 FVKESK. The CDR3 runs 14 residues. The V end was cut by 1 base, the J end by 5 bases, with 11 bases between. This chain's CDR3 is CASSQVGARETQYF. For the CDR3, the DNA is TGTGCCAGCAGCCAAGTGGGGGCTCGGGAGACCCAGTACTTC.

The chain uses TRBV7-9 and TRBJ2-5; no clear D gene. Germline CDR1 SEHNR, CDR2 FQNEAQ (reference sequence). There are 12 residues in the CDR3. V lost 5 bases and J 0 bases, leaving 4 bases between the germline ends. In DNA, the CDR3 is TGTGCCAGCAGCCCGTACCAAGAGACCCAGTACTTC. Encoded protein: CASSPYQETQYF.

The CDR3 nucleotides read TGCGCCAGCAGCCCTTGGGGAGAGCGGGGCACAGATACGCAGTATTTT. The encoded protein is CASSPWGERGTDTQYF. The chain couples TRBV5-1 to TRBJ2-3; D is perhaps TRBD2 (6 bases). Germline V gene data show CDR1 as SGHRS and CDR2 as YFSETQ. The V end lost 4 bases, the J end lost 1 base, and 16 bases lay between the germline ends. There are 16 residues in the CDR3. Looking up the rest from reference TRBV5-1 and TRBJ2-3 gives the full variable domain: KAGVTQTPRYLIKTRGQQVTLSCSPISGHRSVSWYQQTPGQGLQFLFEYFSETQRNKGNFPGRFSGRQFSNSRSEMNVSTLELGDSALYLCASSPWGERGTDTQYFGPGTRLTVL.

The sample holds a few counts of this clone. The V gene is TRBV6-5, the J gene TRBJ1-1; no clear D gene. The CDR3 totals 15 residues. Germline V gene lookup returns CDR1 MNHEY and CDR2 SVGAGI. Trimming shortened V by 0 bases and J by 5 bases, and 13 bases separated the two germline ends. The CDR3 DNA reads as TGTGCCAGCAGTTACTCGAGTACTGGTGAGACTGAAGCTTTCTTT. Amino acid sequence: CASSYSSTGETEAFF.

This sequence joins TRBV6-1 and TRBJ2-1, with a tentative D call TRBD1 (5 bases). V was cut by 4 bases and J by 7 bases, with 20 bases left in between. Germline CDR1 and CDR2: MNHNS and SASEGT. The CDR3 has 16 amino acids. The CDR3 DNA sequence: TGTGCCAGCAGTGTAGAAGCAGGGTCTGCGACAAATGAGCAGTTCTTC. Translating it yields CASSVEAGSATNEQFF.

V is TRBV19 and J is TRBJ2-2, with a possible D match to TRBD1 (5 bases). Germline-derived CDR1 and CDR2 are LNHDA and SQIVND (reference sequence). The CDR3 consists of 17 residues. Trimming removed 8 bases from V and 1 base from J, with 20 bases in between. CDR3 in amino acids: CASLPQGNPENTGELFF. Written as DNA, the CDR3 is TGTGCCAGTCTCCCGCAGGGTAATCCTGAGAACACCGGGGAGCTGTTTTTT.

V is TRBV19 and J is TRBJ2-3, with 10 bases matching TRBD2. Germline lookup yields CDR1 LNHDA and CDR2 SQIVND (reference sequence). This CDR3 contains 19 residues. V dropped 0 bases and J dropped 5; count of bases not matched to a gene: 14. As DNA, the CDR3 is TGTGCCAGTAGTATAGATCCTAGCGGGGGCCTTCGAGCGTTAGATACGCAGTATTTT. Encoded protein: CASSIDPSGGLRALDTQYF. Variable domain in full (rest from reference TRBV19 and TRBJ2-3): DGGITQSPKYLFRKEGQNVTLSCEQNLNHDAMYWYRQDPGQGLRLIYYSQIVNDFQKGDIAEGYSVSREKKESFPLTVTSAQKNPTAFYLCASSIDPSGGLRALDTQYFGPGTRLTVL.

This chain joins TRBV5-4 and TRBJ1-2; TRBD1 agrees at 7 bases. Trimming removed 0 bases from V and 0 bases from J; junction bases left unmatched: 5. Germline-derived CDR1 and CDR2 are SGHNT and YYREEE (reference sequence). This CDR3 is 16 amino acids long. The CDR3 coding sequence is TGTGCCAGCAGCTTGGGCGGGACAGTCTCTAACTATGGCTACACCTTC. As protein: CASSLGGTVSNYGYTF.

V usage is TRBV5-1 and J usage is TRBJ2-2, with unresolved D. Germline CDR1 is SGHRS and CDR2 is YFSETQ. The germline V and J ends were trimmed by 0 bases and 0 bases, with 6 bases remaining between them. The CDR3 runs 15 residues. CDR3 sequence reads: CASSLEQANTGELFF. CDR3 sequence (DNA): TGCGCCAGCAGCTTGGAGCAGGCGAACACCGGGGAGCTGTTTTTT.

The V call is TRBV20-1, the J call TRBJ2-5, with D perhaps matching TRBD1 (6 bases). CDR3 length: 11 residues. Germline-derived CDR1 and CDR2 are DFQATT and SNEGSKA (reference sequence). Trimming took off 6 bases at V and 3 bases at J, with 8 bases between the two ends. Here the CDR3 reads CSANREETQYF. The CDR3 bases are TGCAGTGCAAACAGGGAAGAGACCCAGTACTTC.

The V and J genes are TRBV28 and TRBJ2-2; TRBD1 agrees at 8 bases. This CDR3 contains 14 residues. Germline CDR1 and CDR2: MDHEN and SYDVKM. Trimming took 6 bases from V and 4 from J; bases not matched to a gene: 4. Here the CDR3 reads CASRADRVTGELFF. Written as DNA, the CDR3 is TGTGCCAGCAGGGCGGACAGGGTCACCGGGGAGCTGTTTTTT.

This chain connects TRBV30 to TRBJ1-2; maybe TRBD1 (5 bases). The CDR3 is 15 residues long. Looked up from germline, CDR1 is GTSNPN and CDR2 is SVGIG (reference sequence). Trimming removed 0 bases at V and 0 bases at J, with 11 bases between. Here the CDR3 DNA reads TGTGCCTGGAGTGTAGGAGGGACGGCTAACTATGGCTACACCTTC. Translating gives CAWSVGGTANYGYTF.

J is TRBJ2-7 and V is TRBV27; 10 nucleotides match TRBD1. J gave up 4 bases and V 5 bases, and 5 bases lay outside the gene matches. The CDR3 length is 14 residues. CDR1 MNHEY and CDR2 SMNVEV come from the germline V gene (reference sequence). The CDR3, as DNA: TGTGCCAGCAGTAGGACAGGGGGTAAGTACGAGCAGTACTTC. Its protein is CASSRTGGKYEQYF.

This clone appeared once. This sequence joins TRBV4-1 and TRBJ1-1, with 9 bases that match TRBD1. The CDR3 consists of 16 residues. The ends lost 1 base at V and 1 base at J; junction bases unmatched: 4. Germline CDR1 MGHRA, CDR2 YSYEKL. The CDR3 loop is CASSQVGTGKNTEAFF. The CDR3 nucleotides are TGCGCCAGCAGCCAAGTGGGGACAGGGAAGAACACTGAAGCTTTCTTT.

The chain joins TRBV27 to TRBJ1-2, with TRBD1 matching 9 bases. The J segment lost 7 bases and the V segment lost 2 bases, leaving 8 bases of the junction unmatched. CDR1 and CDR2 from the germline V gene are MNHEY and SMNVEV (reference sequence). The CDR3 runs 15 residues. The DNA for the CDR3 is TGTGCCAGCAGTTTAAGTGGGGACAGGGCCTTTGGCTACACCTTC. It is translated as CASSLSGDRAFGYTF.

This chain joins TRBV2 and TRBJ1-6; D not certain. V was shortened by 8 bases and J by 0 bases, with 5 bases between the two germline ends. CDR1 and CDR2 (germline): SNHLY, FYNNEI. This CDR3 has 13 residues. CDR3 sequence (DNA): TGTGCCAGCTCTAGCTCCTATAATTCACCCCTCCACTTT. Translation gives CASSSSYNSPLHF.

The V gene is TRBV19, the J gene TRBJ1-2; 9 bases are a match to TRBD1. Losses at the gene ends were 7 bases for V and 0 bases for J; bases not matched to a gene: 9. The CDR3 loop spans 16 amino acids. Germline values: CDR1 LNHDA, CDR2 SQIVND (reference sequence). This chain's CDR3 is CASTWTGDLTNYGYTF. CDR3 coding DNA: TGTGCCAGTACCTGGACAGGGGACCTTACTAACTATGGCTACACCTTC.

The chain joins TRBV6-1 to TRBJ1-5, with D unclear. Trimming shortened V by 2 bases and J by 0 bases, and 8 bases separated the two germline ends. Germline V gives CDR1 MNHNS, CDR2 SASEGT. The CDR3 has 15 amino acids. CDR3 amino acids: CASSENSLSNQPQHF. CDR3 DNA sequence: TGTGCCAGCAGTGAAAACAGCCTTAGCAATCAGCCCCAGCATTTT.

This rearrangement joins TRBV30 to TRBJ1-5; possibly TRBD1 for D (6 bases). The CDR3 is 14 residues long. The germline gives CDR1 GTSNPN, CDR2 SVGIG (reference sequence). Trimming pared 2 bases from V and 5 bases from J, leaving 13 bases between. The CDR3 region has the DNA TGTGCCTGGAGTTTTCGGGGGGGCCATCAGCCCCAGCATTTT. Translated, it gives CAWSFRGGHQPQHF.

The genes are TRBV28 and TRBJ1-2, with no clear D. The ends were cut back, 2 bases at V and 3 bases at J, with 7 bases in the middle. The germline CDR1 and CDR2 sequences are MDHEN and SYDVKM. The length of the CDR3 is 13 residues. The CDR3 spells CASSLGADYGYTF. The CDR3 DNA reads as TGTGCCAGCAGTTTAGGCGCGGACTATGGCTACACCTTC.